This note documents a single TCR beta chain sequence. The antigen remains undetermined. The source of the sample is a study of T-cell memory formation after mild COVID-19. Study as a whole: TCR clusters were mostly confined to one donor each.

Findings of the study overall: Cross-reactive memory seemingly joined, as some responding clones were found in pre-infection memory.

CDR1 is KGHDR, CDR2 SFDVKD, per germline. This CDR3 is built from 14 residues. Trimming pared 2 bases from V and 3 bases from J, leaving 10 bases between. Employing constant-segment primers, 5'RACE generated TCR alpha and TCR beta cDNA libraries bearing sample barcodes and UMIs. Using its own MiXCR run on the 5' RACE reads, TCRdb lists one record per CDR3 protein. This table has under 40,000 distinct CDR3 sequences, about 6.1% appearing once. The receptor was derived from an adult who had mild COVID-19 (a few samples of this study predate the infection). Cell type and time point are not known. Sequenced sample: PBMCs or a T cell subset sorted from them (not recorded which). The V call is TRBV24-1, the J call TRBJ2-7; D gene unclear. The CDR3: CATSDSNRDYEQYF. CDR3 coding DNA: TGTGCCACCAGTGATTCCAACAGAGACTACGAGCAGTACTTC.